This TCR beta chain was recorded in a study of spatial heterogeneity in lung cancer (dated by TCRdb to between 2018 and 2021). A note on the overall study: More beta-chain than alpha-chain transcripts were consistently detected, likely reflecting higher beta-chain transcript abundance. In the raw uncorrected reads, each unique combination of TCR and UMI appeared more than ten times on average. In non-small cell lung cancer, the study quantitatively compared TCR alpha and beta repertoires across several tumor regions, matched nontumor lung, and blood. TCR repertoire features were related to nonsynonymous mutation counts determined by whole-exome sequencing of tumor tissue. Both alpha and beta chains were TCR-sequenced in around 220 tumor regions, 64 matched nontumor lung samples and around 50 PBMC samples obtained at surgery.

This clonotype was counted ten times or more. Its antigen is currently not known. Per-nucleotide qualities are absent, and no much larger clonotype sits a single base away. Beyond this particular receptor, the publication reports: Ubiquitous expanded tumor TCRs showed up in blood more often at tumor resection than at routine follow-up. Confirming at a functional level the hypothesis that regional TCRs recognize regional mutations was considered to require additional single-cell paired TCR alpha and beta sequencing.

Based on the germline V gene, the CDR1 and CDR2 sequences are MDHEN and SYDVKM. From its cysteine to its phenylalanine, the CDR3 spans 15 amino acids. Just CDR3 DNA is preserved here, 45 bases in frame from base 1. The junction shows trimming of 5 bases on V and 3 bases on J, plus 14 bases between the germline ends. To prepare the library, 5' RACE was applied. For sequencing, a NextSeq 500 was employed. In the TCR library protocol, a unique molecular identifier was attached to each TCR cDNA molecule so that PCR and sequencing errors could be corrected. As for the authors' bioinformatics: TCR identification, UMI-based error correction and CDR3 extraction were performed with Decombinator tools. TCRs above a frequency of 2 per 1,000, corresponding to the top 1% of the tumor frequency distribution, were defined as expanded. Renyi diversity was calculated using the R vegan package after each repertoire was subsampled 100 times to 5,000 TCRs. CDR3 similarity networks were constructed using string-kernel similarity of amino acid triplets, with links drawn between CDR3s whose pairwise similarity was above 0.82. In-frame beta chains were kept once TCRdb had trimmed the public reads at Q25 with fastp and called clones with MiXCR. For every CDR3 protein sequence, its rows merge into one entry that carries the most common genes and DNA. The V and J calls come from TCRdb's annotation, not from the publication. The sample table shows about 38,000 distinct CDR3 sequences, and less than 6% are seen once. The ten top clones hold 11% of the sample.

The sample's time point label, decoded: sample taken at primary tumor resection. For TCR sequencing, whole RNA was extracted from tumor and nontumor lung tissue, or from cryopreserved PBMC samples, and no cell sorting was done. Samples were obtained from about 75 patients with early-stage, untreated non-small cell lung cancer from the lung TRACERx cohort. A patient was chosen for TCR sequencing only when enough RNA was available from at least two tumor regions. The chain is assembled from TRBV28 and TRBJ1-5; the D gene cannot be resolved reliably. The clonotype comes from a male donor with early-stage non-small cell lung cancer. The specimen was PBMCs, collected at surgery. The nucleotide sequence reads as follows: TGTGCCAGCAGTAAATCGGGCAGCACCAATCAGCCCCAGCATTTT. Translated, it gives CASSKSGSTNQPQHF.